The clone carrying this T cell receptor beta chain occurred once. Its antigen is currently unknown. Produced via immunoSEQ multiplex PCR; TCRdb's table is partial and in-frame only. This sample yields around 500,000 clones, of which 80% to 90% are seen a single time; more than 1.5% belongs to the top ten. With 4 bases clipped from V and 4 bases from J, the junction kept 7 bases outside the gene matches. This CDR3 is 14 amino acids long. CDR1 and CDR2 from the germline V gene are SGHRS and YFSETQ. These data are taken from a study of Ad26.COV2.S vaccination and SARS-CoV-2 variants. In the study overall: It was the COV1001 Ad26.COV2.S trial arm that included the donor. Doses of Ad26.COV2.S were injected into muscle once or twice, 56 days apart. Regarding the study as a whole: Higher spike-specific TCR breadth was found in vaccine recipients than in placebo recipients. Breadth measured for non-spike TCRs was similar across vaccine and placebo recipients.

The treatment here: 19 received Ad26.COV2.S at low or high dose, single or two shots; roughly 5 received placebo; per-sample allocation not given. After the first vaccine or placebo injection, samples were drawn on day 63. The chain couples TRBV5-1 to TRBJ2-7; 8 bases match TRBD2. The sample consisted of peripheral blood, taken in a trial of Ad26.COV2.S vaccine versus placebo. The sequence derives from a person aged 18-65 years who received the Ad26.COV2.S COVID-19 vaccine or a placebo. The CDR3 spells CASSELAGTYEQYF. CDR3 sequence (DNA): TGCGCCAGCAGCGAGCTAGCGGGTACTTACGAGCAGTACTTC.